This T cell receptor beta chain was recorded in a study of shared clonotypes between healthy human individuals. From germline, CDR1 is SEHNR and CDR2 FQNEAQ (reference sequence). Trimming cost V 3 bases and J 1 base, with 5 bases left between them. This CDR3 is 13 amino acids long. Generated by immunoSEQ multiplex PCR, the TCRdb table keeps only in-frame clones and is missing some. The table includes about 2 million clones, approximately 94% detected once. Findings and limits, study-wide: Naive subsets generally had larger estimated richness than memory subsets.

Terminally differentiated effector memory CD45RA+ cells were excluded by CCR7 positive selection of CD45RO-negative cells. This clone appeared once. Its cognate antigen is unknown. The chain carries TRBV7-9 and TRBJ2-3; D ambiguous. The sequence was obtained from a man younger than 30 in good health. The sample comprised naive CD8+ T cells sorted from blood. CDR3 nucleotides: TGTGCCAGCAGCTTCCTAGGCACAGATACGCAGTATTTT. This encodes CASSFLGTDTQYF.